A selection of T cell receptor beta chains follows, all from one sample in a study of early T cells in non-severe SARS-CoV-2 infection. MiXCR was run by TCRdb on the 5' RACE reads, yielding one entry per CDR3 protein. The table lists over 30,000 distinct CDR3 sequences, 6% to 7% of them singletons. Sequencing input: whole blood. All receptors derive from an adult who was a healthcare worker with PCR-confirmed SARS-CoV-2 infection or an uninfected control (not recorded which). Both conserved end residues are part of each CDR3. D genes are given only for firm matches. Clone size, where shown, is once, few, many, or a class for clones that have expanded.

>-|TRBV19|few|TRBJ2-6
TGTGCCACCCCCGCCTCTGGGGCCAACGTCCTGACTTTC
CATPASGANVLTF
>-|TRBV10-3|many|TRBJ1-5
TGTGCCATCAGCCTACAGGGCAATCAGCCCCAGCATTTT
CAISLQGNQPQHF
>-|TRBV5-5|-|TRBJ1-1
TGTGCCAGCAGCTTGATGTACGGGAGGAACACTGAAGCTTTCTTT
CASSLMYGRNTEAFF
>-|TRBV12-3/TRBV12-4|many|TRBJ2-1
TGTGCCAGCAGTCTCCTAGGTGAGCAGTTCTTC
CASSLLGEQFF
>-|TRBV7-3|many|TRBJ2-7
TGTGCCAGCAGCTTATCCCCTGACTCCTACGAGCAGTACTTC
CASSLSPDSYEQYF
>TRBD1|TRBV20-1|-|TRBJ2-3
TGCAGTGCTAGACCTTTTCTGGGGACAGGGGGGTCCACAGATACGCAGTATTTT
CSARPFLGTGGSTDTQYF
>-|TRBV18|few|TRBJ2-7
TGTGCCAGCTCACCACGTAGGACGGAGAACTACGAGCAGTACTTC
CASSPRRTENYEQYF
>TRBD1|TRBV10-1|many|TRBJ1-1
TGCGCCAGCAGTGACCATCGGTACCGGGACAGGTCTGAAGCTTTCTTT
CASSDHRYRDRSEAFF
>-|TRBV18|many|TRBJ1-5
TGTGCCAGCTCACCATCACAGGGAAGCAATCAGCCCCAGCATTTT
CASSPSQGSNQPQHF
>-|TRBV7-6|many|TRBJ2-3
TGTGCCAGCAGCCCCGCCACAGATACGCAGTATTTT
CASSPATDTQYF
>-|TRBV27|many|TRBJ1-2
TGTGCCAGCAGTTTAAGGGCGTATGACTATGGCTACACCTTC
CASSLRAYDYGYTF
>TRBD1|TRBV19|many|TRBJ2-7
TGTGCCAGTAGTCCGCTCCGGGACAGGGGCGAGCAGTACTTC
CASSPLRDRGEQYF
>-|TRBV6-5|medium-sized|TRBJ2-7
TGTGCCAGCAGTCCCACGGGGGGCAGCTACGAGCAGTACTTC
CASSPTGGSYEQYF
>-|TRBV11-3|many|TRBJ2-2
TGTGCCAGCAGCTGGTATTCGGAAACCGGGGAGCTGTTTTTT
CASSWYSETGELFF
>-|TRBV18|few|TRBJ2-1
TGTGCCAGCTCACCATCCCCCGGATTCAATGAGCAGTTCTTC
CASSPSPGFNEQFF
>-|TRBV4-2|medium-sized|TRBJ2-1
TGTGCCAGCAGCCAACCAGGGAGCAATGAGCAGTTCTTC
CASSQPGSNEQFF
>TRBD2|TRBV6-2/TRBV6-3|many|TRBJ2-7
TGTGCCAGCAGTGGAAACGTCCTCAGCGGGGGACGGTCCTACGAGCAGTACTTC
CASSGNVLSGGRSYEQYF
>-|TRBV28|many|TRBJ2-3
TGTGCCAGCAGCGACGATACGCAGTATTTT
CASSDDTQYF
>TRBD2|TRBV20-1|many|TRBJ2-3
TGCAGTACGACGTGGGGAGGGGATTTGGCAGATACGCAGTATTTT
CSTTWGGDLADTQYF
>TRBD1|TRBV7-2|-|TRBJ2-4
TGTGCCAGCAGCGTCCAGGGGGCGGTTTCAGGACGAAACATTCAGTACTTC
CASSVQGAVSGRNIQYF
>-|TRBV6-5|medium-sized|TRBJ2-7
TGTGCCAGCAGCAAATCCAAGGGTTCCTCCTACGAGCAGTACTTC
CASSKSKGSSYEQYF
>-|TRBV12-3/TRBV12-4|many|TRBJ2-7
TGTGCCAGCAGTTTGAATTCAAACCAGGCTGAGTACTTC
CASSLNSNQAEYF
>-|TRBV7-2|many|TRBJ2-7
TGTGCCAGCAGCTTAGACGGGACATTCTCCTACGAGCAGTACTTC
CASSLDGTFSYEQYF
>-|TRBV19|many|TRBJ2-6
TGTGCCAGTACCAAATGGAGCTCTGGGGCCAACGTCCTGACTTTC
CASTKWSSGANVLTF
>TRBD1|TRBV14|many|TRBJ1-2
TGTGCCAGCAGCCAAGGACAGGGCTATGGCTACACCTTC
CASSQGQGYGYTF
>-|TRBV12-2|medium-sized|TRBJ1-1
TGTGCAAGTCGCTTCGGGGCCACGAACACTGAAGCTTTCTTT
CASRFGATNTEAFF
>-|TRBV7-9|many|TRBJ1-6
TGTGCCAGCAGCTTAGCGGATACAAGTAATTCACCCCTCCACTTT
CASSLADTSNSPLHF
>TRBD2|TRBV7-2|many|TRBJ2-1
TGTGCCAGCAGCCTCCCGACTAGCGGGGGGGATGAGCAGTTCTTC
CASSLPTSGGDEQFF
>-|TRBV3-1|many|TRBJ2-7
TGTGCCAGCAGCGGCGCGGGACAGACCTTTTACGAGCAGTACTTC
CASSGAGQTFYEQYF
>-|TRBV11-2|many|TRBJ1-1
TGTGCCAGCAGCTTTGAGACCCACGGGGTCGTCACTGAAGCTTTCTTT
CASSFETHGVVTEAFF
>TRBD1|TRBV28|-|TRBJ2-1
TGTGCCAGCAGTCGACAGGGGCATGAGCAGTTCTTC
CASSRQGHEQFF
>-|TRBV5-4|many|TRBJ2-1
TGTGCCAGCAGCTTGATAGGACTAACATACAATGAGCAGTTCTTC
CASSLIGLTYNEQFF
>-|TRBV20-1|many|TRBJ1-3
TGCAGTGCTCTAACAGGGACTGGAAACACCATATATTTT
CSALTGTGNTIYF
>TRBD1|TRBV7-2|many|TRBJ2-5
TGTGCCAGCAGCTTAAGGCTAGGGGGCATACAAGAGACCCAGTACTTC
CASSLRLGGIQETQYF
>-|TRBV6-2/TRBV6-3|many|TRBJ1-2
TGTGCCAGCAGTCTAGGAAGCCACCGCCTCTATGGCTACACCTTC
CASSLGSHRLYGYTF
>-|TRBV28|many|TRBJ2-2
TGTGCCAGCAGTTCGGGACAGAACACCGGGGAGCTGTTTTTT
CASSSGQNTGELFF
>TRBD1|TRBV2|-|TRBJ1-2
TGTGCCAGCAGTTCTGACAGGGGGCGATTCGGCTACACCTTC
CASSSDRGRFGYTF
>TRBD1|TRBV7-6|many|TRBJ2-7
TGTGCCAGCAGCTTAGGGACAGGGGTTCGGAACGAGCAGTACTTC
CASSLGTGVRNEQYF
>-|TRBV7-9|-|TRBJ1-2
TGTGCCAGCAGCTTAGGAGGAGGCGTCTATGGCTACACCTTC
CASSLGGGVYGYTF
>-|TRBV29-1|many|TRBJ2-5
TGCAGCGTTGTTCCGGGGTTGAGACAAGAGACCCAGTACTTC
CSVVPGLRQETQYF
>-|TRBV12-3/TRBV12-4|few|TRBJ1-1
TGTGCCAGCAGTTTATTTTACAGGGAAGGAAACACTGAAGCTTTCTTT
CASSLFYREGNTEAFF
>TRBD1|TRBV20-1|many|TRBJ1-2
TGCAGTGCTAGAGACCCGACAGGGGCGACTAACTATGGCTACACCTTC
CSARDPTGATNYGYTF
>-|TRBV18|many|TRBJ1-5
TGTGCCAGCTCACCAAGCAGGGCTTATAGCAATCAGCCCCAGCATTTT
CASSPSRAYSNQPQHF
>-|TRBV11-2|many|TRBJ2-5
TGTGCCAGCAGCTCTTCACAGGGGGGGAGTCAAGAGACCCAGTACTTC
CASSSSQGGSQETQYF
>TRBD1|TRBV27|many|TRBJ2-7
TGTGCCAGCAGCCTACAGGGGGCCCCGTACGAGCAGTACTTC
CASSLQGAPYEQYF
>-|TRBV7-9|-|TRBJ1-2
TGTGCCAGCACCATTGACGACAGGTTCGAGGACTATGGCTACACCTTC
CASTIDDRFEDYGYTF